The clone carrying this TCR beta chain was seen once. The data originate from a study of T cell changes during pregnancy in multiple sclerosis. Profiled with immunoSEQ multiplex PCR; TCRdb holds only in-frame clones, not every one. The table has approximately 120,000 clones, approximately 96% seen once. V lost 4 bases to trimming and J lost 3 bases; unmatched junction nucleotides: 18. CDR3 length equals 19 residues. CDR1 and CDR2 (germline): SGDLS, YYNGEE. The clonotype originates from a female donor with multiple sclerosis, enrolled in a pregnancy study. Sequences were derived from peripheral blood, sampled after pregnancy. The chain employs TRBV9 and TRBJ2-3; 9 bases map to TRBD2. In nucleotides, the CDR3 is TGTGCCAGCAGCCCCCAACTCCCGGCTAGCGGGACCGAAACAGATACGCAGTATTTT. Protein product: CASSPQLPASGTETDTQYF. Filled out from reference TRBV9 and TRBJ2-3, the complete variable domain reads DSGVTQTPKHLITATGQRVTLRCSPRSGDLSVYWYQQSLDQGLQFLIQYYNGEERAKGNILERFSAQQFPDLHSELNLSSLELGDSALYFCASSPQLPASGTETDTQYFGPGTRLTVL.